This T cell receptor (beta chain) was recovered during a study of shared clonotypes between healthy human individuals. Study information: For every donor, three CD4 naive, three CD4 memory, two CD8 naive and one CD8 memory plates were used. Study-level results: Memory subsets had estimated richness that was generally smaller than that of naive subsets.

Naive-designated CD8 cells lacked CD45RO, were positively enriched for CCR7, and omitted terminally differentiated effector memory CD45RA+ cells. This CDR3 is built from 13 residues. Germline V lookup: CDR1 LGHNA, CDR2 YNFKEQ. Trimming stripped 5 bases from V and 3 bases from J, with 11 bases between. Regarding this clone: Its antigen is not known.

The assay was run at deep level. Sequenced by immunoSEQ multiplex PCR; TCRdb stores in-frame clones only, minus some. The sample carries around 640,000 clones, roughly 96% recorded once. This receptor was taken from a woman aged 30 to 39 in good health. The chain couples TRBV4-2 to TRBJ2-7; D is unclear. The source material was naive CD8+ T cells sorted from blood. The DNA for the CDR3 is TGTGCCAGCAGCTTTAACGGATACTACGAGCAGTACTTC. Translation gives CASSFNGYYEQYF.